The subject of this entry is one T cell receptor (beta chain). Authors' data handling: Amplification of reference gene primers provided the estimated nucleated cell counts. Assay used: immunoSEQ multiplex PCR; TCRdb lists only in-frame clones, some missing. D and trimming come from the DNA, and the V and J calls and clone size come from that table. This sample yields about 400,000 clones, of which approximately 91% are seen a single time; around 2.1% belongs to the top ten. The data originate from a study of blood T cell repertoires in COVID-19. The CDR3 loop spans 13 amino acids. The V gene end was trimmed by 3 bases and the J gene end by 5 bases; junction bases not matched to a gene: 6. Looked up from germline, CDR1 is GTSNPN and CDR2 is SVGIG (reference sequence).

This receptor was taken from a woman aged 40 to 55 with acute COVID-19. The genes are TRBV30 and TRBJ1-1; 7 bases match TRBD1. What was sequenced was PBMCs or T cells enriched from blood (not recorded which). Here the CDR3 DNA reads TGTGCCTGGAGACGAACAGGGGAAACTGAAGCTTTCTTT. Its translation is CAWRRTGETEAFF.